This record concerns one T cell receptor beta chain sequence. TCRdb's table, derived via immunoSEQ multiplex PCR, lists solely in-frame clones and lacks some. This repertoire shows fewer than 200,000 clones, approximately 82% found once; its top ten account for around 15%. The study recruited people aged about 18 to 95 years across about two dozen US areas. Each participant's cohort was designated according to participant-reported clinical history. Cohort 3 recovered donors had two negative PCRs, clearance, or symptom resolution. This entry belongs to a study of blood T cell repertoires in COVID-19. Study at large: Samples taken during acute and convalescent COVID-19 were collected in the United States, Italy and Spain.

The TCR was taken from a woman in her fifties or sixties who had recovered from COVID-19. Source material: PBMCs or T cells enriched from blood (not recorded which).

In DNA, the CDR3 is TGTGCCAGCAGTGGACAGGTGTCCTACGAGCAGTACTTC. Its translation is CASSGQVSYEQYF. This rearrangement joins TRBV12-3 or TRBV12-4 to TRBJ2-7, with 7 bases lining up with TRBD1. The CDR3 totals 13 residues. The trim removed 5 bases at V and 1 base at J, leaving 2 bases unmatched.